One T cell receptor (beta chain) is described in this entry. The antigen remains unidentified. Generated by immunoSEQ multiplex PCR, the TCRdb table keeps only in-frame clones and is missing some. The top ten hold about a sixth of the sample, which has 20,000 to 25,000 clones, approximately 83% seen once. The data originate from a study of OX40 agonist ivuxolimab in advanced cancers. About the research overall: In three patients, partial responses were observed, one with hepatocellular carcinoma and two with cutaneous melanoma.

General study results and limits: Expanded clones were, on average, more numerous among CD8+ T cells than CD4+.

The TCR was taken from an adult with an advanced solid tumor such as melanoma, head and neck, liver or kidney cancer. The sequenced sample was CD4+ or CD8+ T cells sorted from blood, obtained in a trial of the OX40 agonist ivuxolimab.

The CDR3 coding sequence is TGTGCCAGCAGTTACTCGATAGCGGGGGGGCGGATTGAGCAGTTCTTC. This gives the protein CASSYSIAGGRIEQFF. The chain joins TRBV6-5 to TRBJ2-1, with 11 nucleotides matching TRBD2. Germline assignment: CDR1 MNHEY and CDR2 SVGAGI. This CDR3 contains 16 residues. V trimming: 0 bases; J trimming: 9 bases; junction bases outside the gene matches: 7.